Below are 30 T cell receptor beta chains sequenced from a single sample in a study of human T cells and chemical hapten exposure. As for time point: patch test 3, about 24 weeks after DPC sensitization. Treatment given: therapeutic diphenylcyclopropenone sensitization with weekly scalp DPC. TCRdb passed the RACE reads through MiXCR, listing each CDR3 protein once. This sample has 85,000 to 100,000 distinct CDR3 sequences, with around a quarter found just once. Sequenced here: whole blood, sampled in connection with sensitization to the hapten diphenylcyclopropenone (DPC). These receptors all come from a man in his forties with alopecia areata. Some clones in this sample may be carry-over from other donors' samples.

The chain carries TRBV6-1 and TRBJ2-7, with D uncertain. The germline gives CDR1 MNHNS, CDR2 SASEGT. The CDR3 runs to 10 residues. V lost 8 bases and J lost 7, with 9 bases in between. As DNA, the CDR3 is TGTGCCAGCGCGAGAATTGAGCAGTACTTC. As protein: CASARIEQYF.

This chain links TRBV11-2 with TRBJ1-2, with D perhaps TRBD1 (5 bases). V lost 4 bases to trimming and J lost 8 bases, with 17 bases between them. CDR1 and CDR2 from the germline V gene are SGHAT and FQNNGV. CDR3 size: 14 residues. CDR3 protein: CASSSKGAGLGYTF. The CDR3 coding sequence is TGTGCCAGCAGCTCCAAAGGGGCAGGCCTGGGCTACACCTTC.

This clonotype came up a few times. The CDR3 sequence is CASSQENTELYEQYF. CDR3 coding DNA: TGTGCCAGCAGCCAAGAAAACACAGAGCTATACGAGCAGTACTTC. The chain joins TRBV4-2 to TRBJ2-7; D is ambiguous. V was pared by 0 bases and J by 4 bases, with 13 bases between. CDR1 is LGHNA and CDR2 is YNFKEQ in the germline V gene. This CDR3 is built from 15 residues.

In its sample, this clonotype was seen a few times. The CDR3 spells CASSLDVAGNTDTQYF. CDR3 coding DNA: TGTGCCAGCAGTTTAGATGTAGCGGGGAACACAGATACGCAGTATTTT. This chain links TRBV12-3 or TRBV12-4 with TRBJ2-3, with 8 bases that match TRBD2. The V and J ends lost 1 base and 2 bases, in that order; junction bases with no gene match: 5. The CDR3 extends over 16 amino acids.

This chain uses TRBV6-5 with TRBJ2-2; 8 positions match TRBD1. The CDR3 loop spans 16 amino acids. CDR1 is MNHEY and CDR2 is SVGAGI in the germline V gene. Trimming at V came to 4 bases and at J to 2 bases, leaving 6 bases not matched to a gene. CDR3 in DNA: TGTGCCAGCAGTTTTCAGGGGGCATCTAACACCGGGGAGCTGTTTTTT. This sequence encodes CASSFQGASNTGELFF.

This clonotype has just one count. This chain uses TRBV25-1 with TRBJ2-7, with D maybe TRBD2 (6 bases). V lost 1 base and J lost 9, with 16 bases in between. This CDR3 is 14 amino acids long. Germline V gene lookup returns CDR1 MGHDK and CDR2 SYGVNS. The CDR3 spells CASSELAEGSGQYF. CDR3 sequence (DNA): TGTGCCAGCAGTGAATTAGCGGAGGGCTCGGGGCAGTACTTC.

This clonotype has just a few counts. V and J are TRBV2 and TRBJ2-7, with D maybe TRBD2 (5 bases). Looked up from germline, CDR1 is SNHLY and CDR2 is FYNNEI. CDR3 length: 14 amino acids. The V and J ends lost 3 bases and 7 bases respectively, with 16 bases between them. This CDR3 is CASSDWVSVGEQYF. In DNA form, the CDR3 reads TGTGCCAGCAGTGATTGGGTTAGCGTCGGAGAGCAGTACTTC. The full variable domain, completed using reference TRBV2 and TRBJ2-7, is EPEVTQTPSHQVTQMGQEVILRCVPISNHLYFYWYRQILGQKVEFLVSFYNNEISEKSEIFDDQFSVERPDGSNFTLKIRSTKLEDSAMYFCASSDWVSVGEQYFGPGTRLTVT.

The V gene is TRBV20-1, the J gene TRBJ1-5; no definite D call. V shed 4 bases and J shed 6 bases, with 22 bases lying between them. The germline gives CDR1 DFQATT, CDR2 SNEGSKA (reference sequence). CDR3 length: 16 amino acids. CDR3 sequence reads: CSATQPGNARGQPQHF. CDR3 nucleotides: TGCAGTGCTACACAACCCGGGAACGCTCGGGGTCAGCCCCAGCATTTT.

The V gene is TRBV6-5, the J gene TRBJ1-1, with D unresolved. The CDR3 is 14 residues long. Germline CDR1 is MNHEY and CDR2 is SVGAGI. Trimming removed 5 bases at V and 1 base at J, with 11 bases between. In DNA form, the CDR3 reads TGTGCCAGCAGTCCCATAGGACGGAACACTGAAGCTTTCTTT. The encoded protein is CASSPIGRNTEAFF.

This clonotype showed up just a few times. This sequence joins TRBV24-1 and TRBJ1-5, with D unresolved. This CDR3 has 14 residues. V lost 2 bases and J 6 bases, leaving 10 bases between the germline ends. CDR1 and CDR2 (germline): KGHDR, SFDVKD. CDR3 amino acids: CATSDSYTVQPQHF. CDR3 bases: TGTGCCACCAGTGATTCCTATACGGTTCAGCCCCAGCATTTT.

This chain joins TRBV12-3 or TRBV12-4 and TRBJ2-3, with TRBD2 identical over 9 bases. After removal of 5 bases from V and 4 bases from J, the junction contained 7 bases not matched to a gene. The CDR3 totals 15 residues. CDR3 DNA: TGTGCCAGCAGTCCCCTAGCGGGACGGGCAGATACGCAGTATTTT. This sequence encodes CASSPLAGRADTQYF.

The chain employs TRBV9 and TRBJ2-3; weak D call: TRBD2 (6 bases). Germline V gene lookup returns CDR1 SGDLS and CDR2 YYNGEE. The CDR3 is made up of 15 amino acids. Trimming took 2 bases from V and 3 from J, leaving 13 bases between them. For the CDR3, the DNA is TGTGCCAGCAGCGTCGGGGGAGTTCAGACAGATACGCAGTATTTT. Its protein is CASSVGGVQTDTQYF. The full variable domain, its missing parts supplied by reference TRBV9 and TRBJ2-3, is DSGVTQTPKHLITATGQRVTLRCSPRSGDLSVYWYQQSLDQGLQFLIQYYNGEERAKGNILERFSAQQFPDLHSELNLSSLELGDSALYFCASSVGGVQTDTQYFGPGTRLTVL.

The chain joins TRBV7-2 to TRBJ2-1; 13 bases agree with TRBD2. The CDR3 is 15 residues long. Germline V gives CDR1 SGHTA, CDR2 FQGNSA. J was trimmed by 5 bases and V by 5 bases; bases with no gene match: 3. The CDR3 here is CASSQTSGRHNEQFF. CDR3 coding DNA: TGTGCCAGCAGCCAGACTAGCGGGAGGCACAATGAGCAGTTCTTC.

There are a few counts of this clonotype. The CDR3 protein is CASSLGLAGVDTQYF. The CDR3 DNA sequence: TGTGCCAGCAGCTTGGGGCTAGCGGGAGTAGATACGCAGTATTTT. The V call is TRBV5-4, the J call TRBJ2-3; 10 bases match TRBD2. With 0 bases clipped from V and 5 bases from J, the junction kept 3 bases outside the gene matches. In germline, CDR1 is SGHNT, CDR2 YYREEE (reference sequence). The CDR3 is 15 amino acids.

This clonotype was detected a few times. The rearrangement links TRBV7-8 to TRBJ1-1; D gene ambiguous. The CDR3 is 13 amino acids. Deletions cut 6 bases from V and 4 bases from J, with 12 bases between. Germline-derived CDR1 and CDR2 are SGHVS and FQNEAQ. CDR3 amino acids: CASRGIAGTEAFF. The CDR3 coding sequence is TGTGCCAGCAGGGGTATCGCGGGCACTGAAGCTTTCTTT.

This clonotype was observed at least ten times. V and J are TRBV18 and TRBJ2-3, with a weak D call TRBD1 (6 bases). The V end was cut by 5 bases, the J end by 0 bases, with 9 bases between. The CDR3 covers 14 residues. Germline V gene lookup returns CDR1 KGHSH and CDR2 LQKENI. The CDR3 spells CASSRTGSTDTQYF. The DNA for the CDR3 is TGTGCCAGCTCAAGAACAGGGAGCACAGATACGCAGTATTTT.

The J gene is TRBJ1-4, the V gene TRBV2; D gene unclear. V was trimmed by 6 bases and J by 2 bases, leaving 10 bases between them. Looked up from germline, CDR1 is SNHLY and CDR2 is FYNNEI. The CDR3 length is 14 residues. The CDR3 nucleotides are TGTGCCAGCAGGCACGACACGACTAATGAAAAACTGTTTTTT. Translation gives CASRHDTTNEKLFF. Using reference TRBV2 and TRBJ1-4 for the parts outside the CDR3, the full variable domain is EPEVTQTPSHQVTQMGQEVILRCVPISNHLYFYWYRQILGQKVEFLVSFYNNEISEKSEIFDDQFSVERPDGSNFTLKIRSTKLEDSAMYFCASRHDTTNEKLFFGSGTQLSVL.

The chain recombines TRBV6-1 with TRBJ2-3; the D gene could be TRBD1 or TRBD2 (10 bases each). V lost 6 bases to trimming and J lost 5 bases, with 36 bases between them. The CDR3 sequence is 21 residues long. Germline V gene lookup returns CDR1 MNHNS and CDR2 SASEGT. Here the CDR3 reads CASRQRQGALAGEWGLDTQYF. The DNA for the CDR3 is TGTGCCAGCAGACAACGACAGGGGGCTCTAGCGGGAGAGTGGGGTTTAGATACGCAGTATTTT.

This chain uses TRBV5-1 with TRBJ2-3; 7 bases are shared with TRBD2. V gave up 7 bases and J gave up 4 bases; unmatched junction bases: 6. There are 13 residues in the CDR3. Germline CDR1 and CDR2: SGHRS and YFSETQ. CDR3 amino acids: CASWWEGADTQYF. In DNA, the CDR3 is TGCGCCAGCTGGTGGGAGGGAGCAGATACGCAGTATTTT.

Many counts were recorded for this clonotype. The rearrangement joins TRBV6-5 to TRBJ2-3; D call uncertain. CDR3 size: 16 residues. Between the trimmed V and J ends, which lost 0 bases and 7 bases, there was a span of 17 bases. CDR1 MNHEY and CDR2 SVGAGI come from the germline V gene. The CDR3 nucleotides read TGTGCCAGCAGTTACTCCCCAAACAACGCACAGAATACGCAGTATTTT. It specifies CASSYSPNNAQNTQYF.

The V and J genes are TRBV6-6 and TRBJ1-5; D may be TRBD1 (5 bases). This CDR3 region has 15 residues. V dropped 7 bases and J dropped 1 base, with 14 bases sitting between them. Germline CDR1 reads MNHNY; CDR2 reads SVGAGI (reference sequence). The CDR3 nucleotides are TGTGCCAGCACCCAGGGACGAGTCAGCAATCAGCCCCAGCATTTT. Residues: CASTQGRVSNQPQHF.

A few counts support this clonotype. The chain couples TRBV20-1 to TRBJ2-7, with 11 bases identical to TRBD2. V trimming: 3 bases; J trimming: 4 bases; junction bases outside the gene matches: 14. Germline assignment: CDR1 DFQATT and CDR2 SNEGSKA (reference sequence). There are 17 residues in the CDR3. The CDR3 sequence: CSASTGYPTSGRYEQYF. Written as DNA, the CDR3 is TGCAGTGCTAGTACAGGGTACCCTACTAGCGGGAGATACGAGCAGTACTTC.

CDR3 in DNA: TGTGCCAGCAGCCAAGGGCGCACAGATACGCAGTATTTT. Translation: CASSQGRTDTQYF. This chain links TRBV7-2 with TRBJ2-3; D not certain. The CDR3 spans 13 residues. Trimming shortened V by 5 bases and J by 1 base, and 7 bases separated the two germline ends. Germline assignment: CDR1 SGHTA and CDR2 FQGNSA.

The chain couples TRBV12-3 or TRBV12-4 to TRBJ2-7, with 8 bases aligning to TRBD2. This CDR3 spans 12 amino acids. Trimming removed 5 bases from V and 9 bases from J; junction bases left unmatched: 6. The DNA for the CDR3 is TGTGCCAGCAGTCCCGGGACTAGTAGGCAGTACTTC. Protein sequence: CASSPGTSRQYF.

Many counts were recorded for this clonotype. The chain couples TRBV7-3 to TRBJ2-7, with TRBD2 matching over 7 bases. The CDR3 covers 14 residues. Per the germline V gene, CDR1 is SGHTA and CDR2 is FQGTGA. Unmatched junction bases numbered 4, after V lost 2 bases and J lost 3 bases. The CDR3 reads CASSLGGSGYEQYF. For the CDR3, the DNA is TGTGCCAGCAGCTTAGGCGGGAGTGGCTACGAGCAGTACTTC.

This clonotype was seen only a few times. The CDR3 DNA reads as TGTGCCAGCAGCCGTTATTCCAGGACTAGCGGGAGGGCTAGCACAGATACGCAGTATTTT. Amino acid sequence: CASSRYSRTSGRASTDTQYF. The V call is TRBV13, the J call TRBJ2-3; TRBD2 aligns across 15 bases. The CDR3 covers 20 residues. J was trimmed by 0 bases and V by 5 bases; bases with no gene match: 12. The germline CDR1 and CDR2 sequences are PRHDT and FYEKMQ (reference sequence).

This rearrangement joins TRBV28 to TRBJ2-7; D may be TRBD1 (6 bases). The CDR3 consists of 14 residues. Trimming took 6 bases from V and 5 from J, leaving 17 bases between them. Germline CDR1 and CDR2: MDHEN and SYDVKM. The CDR3: CASSQTGQFNEQYF. The CDR3, as DNA: TGTGCCAGCAGCCAAACGGGACAATTCAACGAGCAGTACTTC.

J is TRBJ1-4 and V is TRBV6-2 or TRBV6-3, with a tentative D call TRBD1 (5 bases). The CDR3 has 12 amino acids. Germline values: CDR1 MNHEY, CDR2 SVGEGT. Between the trimmed V and J ends, which lost 6 bases and 8 bases, there was a span of 10 bases. CDR3 protein: CASSNGGEKLFF. The CDR3 nucleotides read TGTGCCAGCAGCAACGGGGGAGAAAAACTGTTTTTT.

A few counts support this clonotype. The rearrangement uses TRBV20-1 and TRBJ2-1; possibly TRBD2 for D (6 bases). Germline CDR1 reads DFQATT; CDR2 reads SNEGSKA (reference sequence). Trimming left V 3 bases short and J 6 bases short, with 9 bases between. This CDR3 has 12 amino acids. Here the CDR3 reads CSASGDFNEQFF. DNA for the CDR3: TGCAGTGCTAGTGGGGACTTCAATGAGCAGTTCTTC.

This sequence joins TRBV12-3 or TRBV12-4 and TRBJ2-1, with 12 bases that match TRBD2. CDR3 size: 18 residues. Trimming cost V 5 bases and J 1 base; bases outside gene matches: 9. CDR3 coding DNA: TGTGCCAGCAGTGGGCGACTAGCGGGAGCCCCATCCTACAATGAGCAGTTCTTC. Encoded protein: CASSGRLAGAPSYNEQFF.